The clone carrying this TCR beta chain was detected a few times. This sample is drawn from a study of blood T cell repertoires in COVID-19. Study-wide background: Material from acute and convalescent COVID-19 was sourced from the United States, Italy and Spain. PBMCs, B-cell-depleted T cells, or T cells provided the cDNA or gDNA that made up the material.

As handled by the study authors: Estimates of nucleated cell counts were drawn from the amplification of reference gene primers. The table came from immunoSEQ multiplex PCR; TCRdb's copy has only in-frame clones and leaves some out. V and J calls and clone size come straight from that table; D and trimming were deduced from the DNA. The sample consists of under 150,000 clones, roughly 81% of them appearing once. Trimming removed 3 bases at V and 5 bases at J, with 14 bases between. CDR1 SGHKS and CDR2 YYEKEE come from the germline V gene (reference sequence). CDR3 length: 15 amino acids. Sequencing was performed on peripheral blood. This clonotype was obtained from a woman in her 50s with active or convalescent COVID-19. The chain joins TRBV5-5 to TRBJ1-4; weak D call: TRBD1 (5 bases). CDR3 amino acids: CASSSQTARNEKLFF. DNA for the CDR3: TGTGCCAGCAGCTCCCAGACAGCGCGAAATGAAAAACTGTTTTTT.